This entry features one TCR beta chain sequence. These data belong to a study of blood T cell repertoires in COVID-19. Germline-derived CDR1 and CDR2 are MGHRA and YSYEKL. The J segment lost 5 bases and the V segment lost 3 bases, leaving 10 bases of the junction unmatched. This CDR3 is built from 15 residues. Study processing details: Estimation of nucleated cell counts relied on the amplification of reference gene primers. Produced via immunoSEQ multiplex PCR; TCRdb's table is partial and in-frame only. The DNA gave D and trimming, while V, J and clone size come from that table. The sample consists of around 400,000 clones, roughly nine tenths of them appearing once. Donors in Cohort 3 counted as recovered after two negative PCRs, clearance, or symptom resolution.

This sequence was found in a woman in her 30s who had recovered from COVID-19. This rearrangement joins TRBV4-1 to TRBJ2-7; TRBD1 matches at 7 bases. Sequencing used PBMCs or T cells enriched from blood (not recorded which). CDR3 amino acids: CASSHSQGLFNEQYF. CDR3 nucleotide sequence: TGCGCCAGCAGCCATTCACAGGGGCTTTTCAACGAGCAGTACTTC.